This entry lists 10 T cell receptor beta chains sequenced from one sample in a study of Graves' ophthalmopathy and Graves' hyperthyroidism. RNA transcripts served as template for amplifying TCR beta CDR3 sequences. The first round was an RT-PCR with HTBI primers, and the second round was a multiplex PCR. TCRdb passed the multiplex PCR reads through MiXCR, listing each CDR3 protein once. The data contain 350,000 to 450,000 distinct CDR3 sequences, roughly 21% of them singletons. Source material: peripheral blood. All receptors derive from a woman between 18 and 29 years old with stable Graves' hyperthyroidism.

There are many counts of this clonotype. The chain joins TRBV7-6 to TRBJ2-2; 7 bases line up with TRBD2. The CDR3 totals 13 residues. Germline assignment: CDR1 SGHVS and CDR2 FNYEAQ. After removal of 1 base from V and 9 bases from J, the junction contained 2 bases not matched to a gene. In DNA form, the CDR3 reads TGTGCCAGCAGCTTAGGACTAGCCCGGGAGCTGTTTTTT. This encodes CASSLGLARELFF.

This clonotype has at least ten counts. The rearrangement joins TRBV2 to TRBJ1-6; D not resolved. This CDR3 contains 15 residues. V lost 8 bases, J lost 2 bases, and 13 bases lay in between. Germline CDR1 reads SNHLY; CDR2 reads FYNNEI. CDR3 coding DNA: TGTGCCAGCGGTTCGGAAGCGGCCTATAATTCACCCCTCCACTTT. Translating it yields CASGSEAAYNSPLHF.

This clonotype has ten or more counts. The chain uses TRBV28 and TRBJ1-2, with a tentative D call TRBD1 (5 bases). V dropped 2 bases and J dropped 2 bases, with 9 bases sitting between them. The CDR3 sequence is 14 residues long. The germline V gene encodes CDR1 MDHEN and CDR2 SYDVKM. In nucleotides, the CDR3 is TGTGCCAGCAGTTTAATTGACAGCAACTATGGCTACACCTTC. This codes for CASSLIDSNYGYTF.

Ten or more counts support this clonotype. The chain carries TRBV12-3 or TRBV12-4 and TRBJ1-1; no firm D call. This CDR3 spans 14 amino acids. Trimming left V 4 bases short and J 5 bases short, with 14 bases between. The CDR3 is CASSSEGGRTEAFF. CDR3 coding DNA: TGTGCCAGCAGTTCGGAGGGTGGAAGAACTGAAGCTTTCTTT.

This clonotype came up many times. The chain joins TRBV2 to TRBJ1-2; D ambiguous. This CDR3 comprises 13 residues. Germline V gene sequence: CDR1 SNHLY, CDR2 FYNNEI. V dropped 3 bases and J dropped 2 bases, with 7 bases sitting between them. The CDR3 sequence: CASSDGQNYGYTF. DNA of the CDR3: TGTGCCAGCAGTGATGGGCAGAACTATGGCTACACCTTC.

J is TRBJ1-5 and V is TRBV6-5; D not resolved. Trimming removed 5 bases at V and 0 bases at J, with 8 bases between. CDR3 size: 14 residues. Germline values: CDR1 MNHEY, CDR2 SVGAGI. CDR3: CASSIDNSNQPQHF. The CDR3 DNA is TGTGCCAGCAGTATCGACAATAGCAATCAGCCCCAGCATTTT.

This clonotype appeared a single time. This chain connects TRBV10-3 to TRBJ2-7; TRBD2 agrees at 10 bases. The germline V gene encodes CDR1 ENHRY and CDR2 SYGVKD. CDR3 size: 14 residues. With V trimmed by 7 bases and J by 5 bases, 8 bases remained unmatched. Written as DNA, the CDR3 is TGTGCCATCAACCGCCTAGCGGGAGAGAACGAGCAGTACTTC. It codes for CAINRLAGENEQYF.

There are many counts of this clonotype. This chain uses TRBV20-1 with TRBJ2-5; D gene uncertain. The CDR3 loop spans 13 amino acids. Germline V lookup: CDR1 DFQATT, CDR2 SNEGSKA (reference sequence). Trimming removed 0 bases from V and 2 bases from J, with 7 bases in between. The CDR3 DNA reads TGCAGTGCTAGAGATGAACTGCAAGAGACCCAGTACTTC. It specifies CSARDELQETQYF.

The rearrangement joins TRBV19 to TRBJ2-7; 10 bases fit TRBD2. The germline V gene has CDR1 LNHDA and CDR2 SQIVND (reference sequence). The CDR3 has 14 amino acids. The trim removed 5 bases at V and 7 bases at J, leaving 8 bases unmatched. This chain's CDR3 is CASSALAGTEEQYF. The DNA for the CDR3 is TGTGCCAGTAGTGCACTAGCGGGAACTGAAGAGCAGTACTTC.

This clonotype has a count of ten or more. The chain uses TRBV9 and TRBJ2-5, with D perhaps matching TRBD2 (5 bases). The CDR3 length is 14 residues. With 4 bases removed from V and 7 bases from J, the gap between germline ends came to 17 bases. Germline V gene sequence: CDR1 SGDLS, CDR2 YYNGEE. The CDR3 DNA follows: TGTGCCAGCAGCACACCCCGGACTGGCGGGACCCAGTACTTC. Translated: CASSTPRTGGTQYF.